This T cell receptor (beta chain) emerged from a study of regulatory T cells. General study results and limits: In patients, unique TRB V-J pairs were restricted and V/J usage skewed, especially in Tregs. Control CD8+ cells showed a nonsignificant trend toward higher Shannon entropy than patient CD8+ cells.

On this clone: Its antigen is unknown.

The V end lost 5 bases, the J end lost 4 bases, and 14 bases lay between the germline ends. The CDR3 extends over 14 amino acids. Germline CDR1 reads SEHNR; CDR2 reads FQNEAQ (reference sequence). Primers: 52 TRBV forward and 13 TRBJ reverse. Produced via immunoSEQ multiplex PCR; TCRdb's table is partial and in-frame only. This sample has about 2,100 clones, with roughly 66% found just once. Two CD3G-deficient patients had more severe autoimmunity; all had some. V and J are TRBV7-9 and TRBJ1-1; no reliable D call. The sequence came from a person aged 25 to 45 with CD3G deficiency. The sample comprised CD8+ T cells sorted from blood. CDR3: CASSPNGVGTEAFF. The DNA for the CDR3 is TGTGCCAGCAGCCCAAACGGGGTGGGCACTGAAGCTTTCTTT. The full variable domain, with the rest looked up from reference TRBV7-9 and TRBJ1-1, is DTGVSQNPRHKITKRGQNVTFRCDPISEHNRLYWYRQTLGQGPEFLTYFQNEAQLEKSRLLSDRFSAERPKGSFSTLEIQRTEQGDSAMYLCASSPNGVGTEAFFGQGTRLTVV.